These 11 T cell receptor beta chains were sequenced from one sample in a study of T cells after yellow fever vaccination. TCRdb passed the 5' RACE reads through MiXCR, listing each CDR3 protein once. The sample comprises 300,000 to 400,000 distinct CDR3 sequences, around 13% of which are singletons, and 2.5% to 4% rests with the top ten. The sample was CD4+ T cells sorted from PBMCs, taken 15 days after the yellow fever booster vaccination. The source of these receptors is a man younger than 35 who received the YFV17D yellow fever vaccine.

Ten or more counts support this clonotype. The rearrangement joins TRBV29-1 to TRBJ2-6; D perhaps matches TRBD1 (6 bases). Germline values: CDR1 SQVTM, CDR2 ANQGSEA. Deletions cut 7 bases from V and 2 bases from J, with 9 bases between. The CDR3 is 13 residues long. The CDR3 loop reads CSAAGAGANVLTF. The CDR3 coding sequence is TGCAGCGCAGCAGGGGCTGGGGCCAACGTCCTGACTTTC. Looking up the rest from reference TRBV29-1 and TRBJ2-6 gives the full variable domain: SAVISQKPSRDICQRGTSLTIQCQVDSQVTMMFWYRQQPGQSLTLIATANQGSEATYESGFVIDKFPISRPNLTFSTLTVSNMSPEDSSIYLCSAAGAGANVLTFGAGSRLTVL.

The genes are TRBV15 and TRBJ2-1; 8 nucleotides line up with TRBD2. V shed 1 base and J 5 bases; nucleotides not matched to a gene: 4. The CDR3 has 15 amino acids. The germline CDR1 and CDR2 sequences are LNHNV and YYDKDF (reference sequence). The CDR3 sequence is CATSRAGGLDNEQFF. The CDR3 nucleotides read TGTGCCACCAGCAGAGCGGGGGGGCTGGACAATGAGCAGTTCTTC.

There are a few counts of this clonotype. The J gene is TRBJ2-2, the V gene TRBV15, with D perhaps TRBD2 (5 bases). The V gene's germline CDR1 is LNHNV and CDR2 YYDKDF (reference sequence). Trimming stripped 0 bases from V and 3 bases from J, with 11 bases between. The CDR3 contains 16 residues. The CDR3 loop is CATSRDPGFDTGELFF. In nucleotides, the CDR3 is TGTGCCACCAGCAGAGATCCGGGGTTCGACACCGGGGAGCTGTTTTTT.

The V call is TRBV28, the J call TRBJ1-2; tentatively, D is TRBD1 (6 bases). Germline CDR1 and CDR2: MDHEN and SYDVKM. The CDR3 covers 13 residues. Trimming removed 6 bases at V and 7 bases at J, with 15 bases between. This chain's CDR3 is CASSPGQRSGYTF. CDR3 in DNA: TGTGCCAGCAGCCCGGGACAACGGAGTGGCTACACCTTC.

The genes are TRBV7-9 and TRBJ1-5, with D perhaps matching TRBD1 (6 bases). Looked up from germline, CDR1 is SEHNR and CDR2 is FQNEAQ (reference sequence). The CDR3 is 16 residues long. Trimming removed 4 bases from V and 2 bases from J, with 15 bases in between. Here the CDR3 DNA reads TGTGCCAGCAGCTGGGGGGGGGCCCATGGCAATCAGCCCCAGCATTTT. It specifies CASSWGGAHGNQPQHF.

This clonotype was detected only a few times. The V call is TRBV2, the J call TRBJ2-1, with TRBD1 matching 9 bases. The germline gives CDR1 SNHLY, CDR2 FYNNEI. V trimming: 6 bases; J trimming: 3 bases; junction bases outside the gene matches: 6. The CDR3 is 15 amino acids. The DNA for the CDR3 is TGTGCCAGCAGGCTGGAGACAGGGGGCTACAATGAGCAGTTCTTC. Translation: CASRLETGGYNEQFF.

In its sample, this clonotype was seen a few times. The V call is TRBV7-2, the J call TRBJ1-2, with TRBD1 matching 8 bases. The germline gives CDR1 SGHTA, CDR2 FQGNSA. The CDR3 is made up of 14 amino acids. After removal of 4 bases from V and 4 bases from J, the junction contained 5 bases not matched to a gene. The CDR3 bases are TGTGCCAGCAGCTCTCGACAGGGGCGCTATGGCTACACCTTC. Translating it yields CASSSRQGRYGYTF.

V usage is TRBV5-1 and J usage is TRBJ1-1, with 7 bases identical to TRBD1. CDR1 SGHRS and CDR2 YFSETQ come from the germline V gene. The trim removed 4 bases at V and 7 bases at J, leaving 4 bases unmatched. The CDR3 covers 12 residues. This CDR3 reads CASSEGAGEAFF. The CDR3 DNA reads as TGCGCCAGCAGCGAGGGGGCGGGTGAAGCTTTCTTT.

The V call is TRBV5-1, the J call TRBJ2-7; 10 nucleotides line up with TRBD2. With 0 bases clipped from V and 3 bases from J, the junction kept 3 bases outside the gene matches. Germline V gene sequence: CDR1 SGHRS, CDR2 YFSETQ. CDR3 length: 15 amino acids. CDR3 sequence (DNA): TGCGCCAGCAGCTTGGGGACTAGCGGTAACTACGAGCAGTACTTC. Translated, it gives CASSLGTSGNYEQYF. Full variable domain (remainder filled in from reference TRBV5-1 and TRBJ2-7): KAGVTQTPRYLIKTRGQQVTLSCSPISGHRSVSWYQQTPGQGLQFLFEYFSETQRNKGNFPGRFSGRQFSNSRSEMNVSTLELGDSALYLCASSLGTSGNYEQYFGPGTRLTVT.

A few counts support this clonotype. The genes are TRBV7-3 and TRBJ2-2, with TRBD1 as a possible D gene (7 bases). V lost 6 bases and J lost 6, with 14 bases in between. Germline CDR1 SGHTA, CDR2 FQGTGA. The CDR3 has 14 amino acids. The CDR3, as DNA: TGTGCCAGCAGGGACTCCAGGGGGGCCGGGGAGCTGTTTTTT. Translation: CASRDSRGAGELFF.

The chain employs TRBV12-3 or TRBV12-4 and TRBJ2-3; 10 nucleotides match TRBD2. Germline trimming cut 5 bases from V and 3 bases from J; bases unmatched to any gene: 11. The CDR3 sequence is 17 residues long. The CDR3 reads CASSPYGLAAGTDTQYF. DNA of the CDR3: TGTGCCAGCAGTCCCTACGGACTAGCGGCGGGGACAGATACGCAGTATTTT.